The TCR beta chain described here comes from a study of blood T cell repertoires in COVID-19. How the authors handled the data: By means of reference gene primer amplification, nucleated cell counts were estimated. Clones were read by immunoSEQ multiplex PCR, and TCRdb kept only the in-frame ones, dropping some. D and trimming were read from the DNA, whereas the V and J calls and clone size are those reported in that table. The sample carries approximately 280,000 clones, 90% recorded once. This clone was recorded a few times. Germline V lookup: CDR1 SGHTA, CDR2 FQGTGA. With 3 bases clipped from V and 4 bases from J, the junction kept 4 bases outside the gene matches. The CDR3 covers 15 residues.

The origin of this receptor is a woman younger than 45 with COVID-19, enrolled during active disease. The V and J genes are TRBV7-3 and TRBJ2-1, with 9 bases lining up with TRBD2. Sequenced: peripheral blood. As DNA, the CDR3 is TGTGCCAGCAGCTTCGCGGCGGGAGGGTACAATGAGCAGTTCTTC. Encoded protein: CASSFAAGGYNEQFF.